The 25 T cell receptor beta chains below come from one sample, sequenced in a study of long-term antiretroviral therapy in people with HIV. It was version v3.0 of the immunoSEQ assay that was run at survey level. Some clones are missing from TCRdb's copy, which holds only in-frame ones; the method was immunoSEQ multiplex PCR. The data show around 29,000 clones, 87% seen once. The specimen comprised unsorted PBMCs, sampled 1.1 years after starting antiretroviral therapy. These receptor sequences come from a man aged 18 to 29 with HIV.

This chain connects TRBV29-1 to TRBJ2-7; D is unresolved. V lost 7 bases and J 3 bases, leaving 13 bases between the germline ends. The germline gives CDR1 SQVTM, CDR2 ANQGSEA. The CDR3 totals 12 residues. The CDR3 loop is CSARSDGYEQYF. The CDR3 bases are TGCAGCGCCAGATCGGACGGCTACGAGCAGTACTTC.

V is TRBV9 and J is TRBJ1-1; D is perhaps TRBD1 (5 bases). Germline V gives CDR1 SGDLS, CDR2 YYNGEE. The CDR3 extends over 15 amino acids. Trimming removed 0 bases at V and 1 base at J, with 10 bases between. The CDR3 reads CASSVATGPNTEAFF. CDR3 DNA: TGTGCCAGCAGCGTAGCCACAGGTCCGAACACTGAAGCTTTCTTT. Looking up the rest from reference TRBV9 and TRBJ1-1 gives the full variable domain: DSGVTQTPKHLITATGQRVTLRCSPRSGDLSVYWYQQSLDQGLQFLIQYYNGEERAKGNILERFSAQQFPDLHSELNLSSLELGDSALYFCASSVATGPNTEAFFGQGTRLTVV.

V gene TRBV7-6 combines with J gene TRBJ2-1, with 7 bases that match TRBD1. CDR1 is SGHVS and CDR2 is FNYEAQ in the germline V gene. The V and J ends lost 1 base and 7 bases, in that order; junction bases with no gene match: 10. The CDR3 has 16 residues. In DNA, the CDR3 is TGTGCCAGCAGCTTAGACGCCCTGACAGGGTGGAATGAGCAGTTCTTC. Translating gives CASSLDALTGWNEQFF.

The chain recombines TRBV7-3 with TRBJ2-7, with TRBD2 matching 7 bases. Trimming cost V 3 bases and J 1 base; bases outside gene matches: 9. The CDR3 has 16 residues. CDR1 and CDR2 from the germline V gene are SGHTA and FQGTGA. This CDR3 is CASSLGGFGGSYEQYF. The CDR3 DNA reads as TGTGCCAGCAGCTTGGGAGGGTTTGGCGGGTCCTACGAGCAGTACTTC.

J is TRBJ2-3 and V is TRBV27, with a weak D call TRBD1 (5 bases). Deletions cut 1 base from V and 4 bases from J, with 12 bases between. This CDR3 has 15 amino acids. In germline, CDR1 is MNHEY, CDR2 SMNVEV (reference sequence). CDR3 DNA: TGTGCCAGCAGTTTATTCGGCAGGGTGGCAGATACGCAGTATTTT. Protein: CASSLFGRVADTQYF.

This rearrangement joins TRBV6-5 to TRBJ1-3; the match to TRBD1 covers 7 bases. The V segment lost 7 bases and the J segment 3 bases; nucleotides outside the gene matches: 6. This CDR3 has 14 residues. In germline, CDR1 is MNHEY, CDR2 SVGAGI. The CDR3 nucleotides read TGTGCCAGCATTGGGACAGTTGGTGGAAACACCATATATTTT. Protein sequence: CASIGTVGGNTIYF.

This chain joins TRBV7-9 and TRBJ1-1, with D hard to call. V was cut by 3 bases and J by 7 bases, with 9 bases left in between. CDR3 size: 12 residues. Germline CDR1 reads SEHNR; CDR2 reads FQNEAQ (reference sequence). CDR3 bases: TGTGCCAGCAGCTTGAGTCCGGGTGAAGCTTTCTTT. As protein: CASSLSPGEAFF.

This clone was counted a single time. This chain links TRBV7-2 with TRBJ2-5, with D uncertain. The CDR3 runs to 13 residues. Between the trimmed V and J ends, which lost 5 bases and 4 bases, there was a span of 11 bases. Germline CDR1 is SGHTA and CDR2 is FQGNSA. CDR3 region: CASSLKRPETQYF. The CDR3 nucleotides read TGTGCCAGCAGCCTGAAGCGCCCAGAGACCCAGTACTTC.

The rearrangement joins TRBV27 to TRBJ2-7, with 8 bases fitting TRBD1. Germline CDR1 is MNHEY and CDR2 is SMNVEV (reference sequence). The V gene end was trimmed by 2 bases and the J gene end by 4 bases; junction bases not matched to a gene: 4. The CDR3 runs 14 residues. As DNA, the CDR3 is TGTGCCAGCAGTTTAGGGGACAGGACTTACGAGCAGTACTTC. This gives the protein CASSLGDRTYEQYF.

The rearrangement uses TRBV30 and TRBJ1-1; no definite D call. Germline CDR1 GTSNPN, CDR2 SVGIG (reference sequence). V lost 0 bases and J lost 5, with 10 bases in between. The CDR3 spans 13 residues. The CDR3 DNA follows: TGTGCCTGGAGTGTATCCCGGGGTACTGAAGCTTTCTTT. Protein product: CAWSVSRGTEAFF. Variable domain in full (rest from reference TRBV30 and TRBJ1-1): SQTIHQWPATLVQPVGSPLSLECTVEGTSNPNLYWYRQAAGRGLQLLFYSVGIGQISSEVPQNLSASRPQDRQFILSSKKLLLSDSGFYLCAWSVSRGTEAFFGQGTRLTVV.

This chain links TRBV4-1 with TRBJ2-1; 9 nucleotides match TRBD2. The V gene's germline CDR1 is MGHRA and CDR2 YSYEKL. There are 17 residues in the CDR3. The junction had 10 bases not matched to a gene; V was cut back by 4 bases and J by 3 bases. The CDR3 region is CASSLLPLAGFYNEQFF. The DNA for the CDR3 is TGCGCCAGCAGCCTTCTTCCGCTAGCGGGATTCTACAATGAGCAGTTCTTC.

This chain joins TRBV11-2 and TRBJ2-3, with D hard to call. Looked up from germline, CDR1 is SGHAT and CDR2 is FQNNGV. The CDR3 has 16 amino acids. V dropped 3 bases and J dropped 0 bases, with 13 bases sitting between them. DNA of the CDR3: TGTGCCAGCAGCTTGGTTGGCTTTTCTAGCACAGATACGCAGTATTTT. Protein: CASSLVGFSSTDTQYF.

This clone was seen once. The rearrangement uses TRBV9 and TRBJ1-1; the D gene is possibly TRBD1 (5 bases). Germline V gives CDR1 SGDLS, CDR2 YYNGEE. The CDR3 covers 17 residues. V was trimmed by 3 bases and J by 7 bases, leaving 25 bases between them. The CDR3 DNA reads as TGTGCCAGCAGCGACGCCGGGGCGATTAGGCGTGGTAGTGAAGCTTTCTTT. It is translated as CASSDAGAIRRGSEAFF.

The chain is built from TRBV5-6 and TRBJ1-2; 8 bases are shared with TRBD1. The CDR3 is made up of 13 amino acids. Unmatched junction bases numbered 5, after V lost 0 bases and J lost 10 bases. CDR1 and CDR2 (germline): SGHDT, YYEEEE. CDR3 in DNA: TGTGCCAGCAGCTTGGCAGGGGGCGCATCCTACACCTTC. Residues: CASSLAGGASYTF.

Worth noting for this clone: Germline and junction disagree at one end, which may indicate a read error. The chain carries TRBV7-7 and TRBJ2-2; 9 bases fit TRBD1. The germline CDR1 and CDR2 sequences are SSHAT and FNYEAQ (reference sequence). The CDR3 loop spans 17 amino acids. CDR3: CASSLVAGTGPTGELFF. The CDR3 bases are TGTGCTAGCAGCTTAGTTGCGGGGACAGGGCCCACCGGGGAGCTGTTTTTT.

J is TRBJ2-3 and V is TRBV18, with TRBD1 matching 7 bases. Germline values: CDR1 KGHSH, CDR2 LQKENI. V lost 3 bases and J lost 2; bases outside the gene matches: 8. The CDR3 sequence is 16 residues long. The CDR3 DNA sequence: TGTGCCAGCTCACCGCCGGGACAGAGGTCCACAGATACGCAGTATTTT. It codes for CASSPPGQRSTDTQYF.

J is TRBJ2-1 and V is TRBV7-9; 8 bases agree with TRBD1. Germline CDR1 SEHNR, CDR2 FQNEAQ (reference sequence). Germline trimming cut 5 bases from V and 0 bases from J; bases unmatched to any gene: 6. This CDR3 contains 16 residues. The chain's CDR3 is CASSHGQGSSYNEQFF. The CDR3 nucleotides are TGTGCCAGCAGCCACGGACAGGGTAGCTCCTACAATGAGCAGTTCTTC. The complete variable domain, with remaining parts taken from reference TRBV7-9 and TRBJ2-1, reads DTGVSQNPRHKITKRGQNVTFRCDPISEHNRLYWYRQTLGQGPEFLTYFQNEAQLEKSRLLSDRFSAERPKGSFSTLEIQRTEQGDSAMYLCASSHGQGSSYNEQFFGPGTRLTVL.

The genes are TRBV7-9 and TRBJ2-1; no firm D call. The germline gives CDR1 SEHNR, CDR2 FQNEAQ (reference sequence). The CDR3 covers 12 residues. Deletions cut 4 bases from V and 3 bases from J, with 4 bases between. For the CDR3, the DNA is TGTGCCAGCAGCTCCTTCTACAATGAGCAGTTCTTC. Its translation is CASSSFYNEQFF.

This clone appeared once. The CDR3 sequence is CASSYTGDTEAFF. In DNA, the CDR3 is TGTGCCAGCAGCTATACAGGGGACACTGAAGCTTTCTTT. The rearrangement uses TRBV27 and TRBJ1-1; TRBD1 matches at 7 bases. The CDR3 spans 13 residues. The germline V gene encodes CDR1 MNHEY and CDR2 SMNVEV (reference sequence). The junction had 4 bases not matched to a gene; V was cut back by 6 bases and J by 3 bases.

A few counts support this clone. The CDR3 loop is CASTSEPSDTIYF. CDR3 sequence (DNA): TGTGCCAGCACTTCCGAACCTTCGGACACCATATATTTT. V gene TRBV28 combines with J gene TRBJ1-3; D is uncertain. V shed 7 bases and J shed 8 bases, with 15 bases lying between them. CDR3 length: 13 amino acids. Germline V gene data show CDR1 as MDHEN and CDR2 as SYDVKM.

CDR3 in DNA: TGTGCCAGCAGCTTAGCGGTGGCAGGGGGGAACACTGAAGCTTTCTTT. Protein sequence: CASSLAVAGGNTEAFF. The chain couples TRBV7-6 to TRBJ1-1; 7 positions match TRBD1. Trimming took 0 bases from V and 1 from J; bases not matched to a gene: 5. CDR3 length equals 16 residues. From germline, CDR1 is SGHVS and CDR2 FNYEAQ.

The chain employs TRBV19 and TRBJ2-2, with TRBD1 matching 10 bases. The CDR3 runs to 15 residues. V lost 6 bases to trimming and J lost 4 bases; unmatched junction nucleotides: 5. Per germline, CDR1 LNHDA and CDR2 SQIVND (reference sequence). The DNA for the CDR3 is TGTGCCAGTAGCCCCGGGACAGGGGCCACCGGGGAGCTGTTTTTT. Translation: CASSPGTGATGELFF. The full variable domain, its missing parts supplied by reference TRBV19 and TRBJ2-2, is DGGITQSPKYLFRKEGQNVTLSCEQNLNHDAMYWYRQDPGQGLRLIYYSQIVNDFQKGDIAEGYSVSREKKESFPLTVTSAQKNPTAFYLCASSPGTGATGELFFGEGSRLTVL.

This chain uses TRBV6-1 with TRBJ1-1; tentatively, D is TRBD1 (6 bases). V lost 5 bases to trimming and J lost 4 bases, with 8 bases between them. The CDR3 spans 12 residues. CDR1 MNHNS and CDR2 SASEGT come from the germline V gene. The CDR3 coding sequence is TGTGCCAGCAGTAGGGGGGGCACTGAAGCTTTCTTT. It encodes CASSRGGTEAFF.

CDR3 sequence (DNA): TGTGCCAGCAGTGAATGGGGCCCGGGGGCTTTCTTT. It codes for CASSEWGPGAFF. The chain joins TRBV6-1 to TRBJ1-1, with D maybe TRBD1 (5 bases). The V end lost 2 bases, the J end lost 11 bases, and 12 bases lay between the germline ends. Germline lookup yields CDR1 MNHNS and CDR2 SASEGT. This CDR3 spans 12 amino acids.

V gene TRBV6-1 combines with J gene TRBJ1-5; TRBD1 is a possible D gene (6 bases). The V gene lost 6 bases and the J gene lost 6 bases, with 12 bases spanning the gap. CDR3 length: 13 amino acids. Germline V CDR1 and CDR2: MNHNS, SASEGT. CDR3 sequence reads: CASSVQGGQPQHF. The CDR3 DNA sequence: TGTGCCAGCAGCGTACAGGGTGGTCAGCCCCAGCATTTT.